This TCR beta chain was identified in a study of cytomegalovirus exposure and HLA in healthy donors. Study summary: The early release's HLA-typed donors yielded approximately 81 million unique TCRs.

As regards this clone: The antigen remains unidentified.

The study ran its PCR with 60 Vbeta and 13 Jbeta primers. Sequenced by immunoSEQ multiplex PCR; TCRdb stores in-frame clones only, minus some. The sample has more than 150,000 clones, roughly 82% seen once. Overall study results and limits: In vitro assays verified that a few CMV-associated chains recognized CMV antigens specifically. An analysis done earlier found most TCR beta V segments productive about 90% or about 30% of the time. Most likely, a cluster of highly shared sequence variants arose as a sequencing artifact.

The sequencing input was PBMCs. The origin of this receptor is a middle-aged man in good health and CMV-seronegative.

The CDR3 region has the DNA TGTGCCAGCAGACCCGGGACTGCGTACGAGCAGTACTTC. Its translation: CASRPGTAYEQYF. This chain links TRBV28 with TRBJ2-7, with D possibly being TRBD2 (6 bases). V lost 6 bases to trimming and J lost 4 bases, with 13 bases between them. This CDR3 has 13 residues. CDR1 and CDR2 from the germline V gene are MDHEN and SYDVKM. The full variable domain, rest sourced from reference TRBV28 and TRBJ2-7, is DVKVTQSSRYLVKRTGEKVFLECVQDMDHENMFWYRQDPGLGLRLIYFSYDVKMKEKGDIPEGYSVSREKKERFSLILESASTNQTSMYLCASRPGTAYEQYFGPGTRLTVT.